This section outlines one T cell receptor (beta chain) sequence together with its context. Its matching antigen is unknown. The CDR3 is 16 residues long. V gave up 1 base and J gave up 7 bases, with 18 bases separating them. Germline CDR1 is LGHNA and CDR2 is YSLEER. Alongside a J-beta primer mix, a sample-barcoded 5' primer served in a second PCR lasting about 7 to 11 cycles. TCRdb used MiXCR to reprocess the 5' RACE reads, holding one entry per CDR3 protein. In the table there are over 1,500,000 distinct CDR3 sequences, about two fifths of which are singletons. This sample is drawn from a study of blood T cells in healthy people across ages. Study observations and caveats: Estimated diversity, derived from one million T cells, was regarded as an underestimate.

Collection of ten milliliters of peripheral blood was performed for each donor. The receptor was isolated from a human donor in good health. The specimen sequenced was blood. This chain connects TRBV4-3 to TRBJ2-3, with D perhaps TRBD1 (6 bases). This CDR3 is CASSQGTGFGSNTQYF. CDR3 sequence (DNA): TGCGCCAGCAGCCAAGGCACAGGGTTTGGCAGTAATACGCAGTATTTT.